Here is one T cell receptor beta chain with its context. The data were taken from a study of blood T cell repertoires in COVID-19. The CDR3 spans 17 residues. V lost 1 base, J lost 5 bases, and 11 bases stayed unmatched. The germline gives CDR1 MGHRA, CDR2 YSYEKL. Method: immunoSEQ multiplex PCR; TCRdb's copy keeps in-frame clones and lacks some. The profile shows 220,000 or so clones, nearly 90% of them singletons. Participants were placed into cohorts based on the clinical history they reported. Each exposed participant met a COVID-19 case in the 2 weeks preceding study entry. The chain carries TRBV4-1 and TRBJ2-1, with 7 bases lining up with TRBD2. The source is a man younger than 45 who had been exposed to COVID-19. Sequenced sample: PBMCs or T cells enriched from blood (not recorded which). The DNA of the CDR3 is TGCGCCAGCAGCCAAGTTGTAGGGGCTGGGGGGGACAATGAGCAGTTCTTC. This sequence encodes CASSQVVGAGGDNEQFF.